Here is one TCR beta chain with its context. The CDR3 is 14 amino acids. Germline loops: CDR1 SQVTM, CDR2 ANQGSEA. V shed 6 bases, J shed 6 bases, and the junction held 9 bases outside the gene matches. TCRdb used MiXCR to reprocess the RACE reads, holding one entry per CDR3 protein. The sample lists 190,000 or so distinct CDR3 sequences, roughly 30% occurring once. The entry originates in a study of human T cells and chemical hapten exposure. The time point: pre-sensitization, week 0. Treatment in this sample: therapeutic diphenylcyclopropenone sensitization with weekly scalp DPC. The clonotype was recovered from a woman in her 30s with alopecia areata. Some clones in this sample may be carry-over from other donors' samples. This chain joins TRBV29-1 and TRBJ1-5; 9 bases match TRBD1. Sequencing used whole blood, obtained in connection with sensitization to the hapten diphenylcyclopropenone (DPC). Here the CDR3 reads CSVWDREVGQPQHF. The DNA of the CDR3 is TGCAGCGTCTGGGACAGGGAAGTTGGTCAGCCCCAGCATTTT.